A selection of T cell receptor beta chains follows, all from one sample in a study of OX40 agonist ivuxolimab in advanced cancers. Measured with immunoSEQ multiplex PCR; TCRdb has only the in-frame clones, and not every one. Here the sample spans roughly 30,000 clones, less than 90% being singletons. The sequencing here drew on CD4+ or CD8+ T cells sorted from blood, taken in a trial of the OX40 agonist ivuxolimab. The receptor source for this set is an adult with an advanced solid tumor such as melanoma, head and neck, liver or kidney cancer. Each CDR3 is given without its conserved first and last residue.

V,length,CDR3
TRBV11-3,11,ASSPPLTNEQF
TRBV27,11,ASSLTGNTEAF
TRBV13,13,ASSLPGLDTGELF
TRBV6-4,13,ASSELAGGTGELF
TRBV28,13,ASSHGQLNTGELF
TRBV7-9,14,ASSSFSGTAPYEQY
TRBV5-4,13,ASRLGISSTDTQY
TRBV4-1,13,ASSPRTGPGNTIY
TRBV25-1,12,ASSDQGGKETQY
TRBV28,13,ASSPPQGHSSPLH
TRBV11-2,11,ASSLYRVGEQY
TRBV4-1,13,ASSQVPAGVNEQF
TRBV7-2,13,ASSPWGGGNQPQH
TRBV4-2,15,ASSQRGNEEYGNTIY
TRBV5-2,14,ASKICTQSRANVLT
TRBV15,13,ATSRETSGSYEQY
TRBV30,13,AWSVLAGVGDTQY
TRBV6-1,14,ASSDLAGGMSDTQY
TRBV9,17,ASSEGLAGVYSVTDTQY
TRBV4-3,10,ASSQDGGLVF
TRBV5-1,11,ASSLRSNTEAF
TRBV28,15,ASRGSENLFYTGELF
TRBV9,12,ASSGRAERGEQY
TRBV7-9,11,ASSSGVTGELF
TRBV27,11,ASSLTGGETQY
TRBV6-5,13,ASSYSSGQGIGYT
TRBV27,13,ASSPTWAWNTEAF
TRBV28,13,ASSSPGRINSPLH
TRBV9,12,ASSRVTGHGTQY
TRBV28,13,ASSPTGGPSYEQY
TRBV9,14,ASSGSSGTIEDTQY
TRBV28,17,ASTLNPPHRFTNQETQY
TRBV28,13,ASSQTTSGRGEQY
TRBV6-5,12,ASSYGGLNTEAF
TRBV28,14,ASSPKGQAIVYEQY